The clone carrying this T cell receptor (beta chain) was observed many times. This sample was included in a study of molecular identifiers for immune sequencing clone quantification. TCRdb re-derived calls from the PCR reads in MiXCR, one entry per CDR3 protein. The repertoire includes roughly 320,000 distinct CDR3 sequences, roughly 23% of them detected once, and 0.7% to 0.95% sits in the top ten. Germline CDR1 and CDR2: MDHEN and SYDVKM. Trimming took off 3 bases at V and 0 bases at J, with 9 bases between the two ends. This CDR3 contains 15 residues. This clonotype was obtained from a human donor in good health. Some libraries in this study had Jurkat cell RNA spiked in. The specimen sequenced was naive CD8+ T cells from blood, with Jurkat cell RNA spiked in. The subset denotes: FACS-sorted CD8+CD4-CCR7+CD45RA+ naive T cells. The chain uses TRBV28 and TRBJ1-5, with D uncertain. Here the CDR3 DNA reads TGTGCCAGCAGTTTGAACAGATATAGCAATCAGCCCCAGCATTTT. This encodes CASSLNRYSNQPQHF. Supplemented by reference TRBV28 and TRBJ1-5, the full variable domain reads DVKVTQSSRYLVKRTGEKVFLECVQDMDHENMFWYRQDPGLGLRLIYFSYDVKMKEKGDIPEGYSVSREKKERFSLILESASTNQTSMYLCASSLNRYSNQPQHFGDGTRLSIL.